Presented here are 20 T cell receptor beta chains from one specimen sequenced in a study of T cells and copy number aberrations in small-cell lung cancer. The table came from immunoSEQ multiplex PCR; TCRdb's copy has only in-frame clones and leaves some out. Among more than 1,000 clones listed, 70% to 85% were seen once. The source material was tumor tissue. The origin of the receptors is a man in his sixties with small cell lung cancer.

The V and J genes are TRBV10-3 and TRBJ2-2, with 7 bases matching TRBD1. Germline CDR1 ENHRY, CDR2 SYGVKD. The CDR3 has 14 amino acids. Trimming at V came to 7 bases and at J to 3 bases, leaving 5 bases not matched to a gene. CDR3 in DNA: TGTGCCATCATGAGGGGGCAAGACACCGGGGAGCTGTTTTTT. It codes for CAIMRGQDTGELFF.

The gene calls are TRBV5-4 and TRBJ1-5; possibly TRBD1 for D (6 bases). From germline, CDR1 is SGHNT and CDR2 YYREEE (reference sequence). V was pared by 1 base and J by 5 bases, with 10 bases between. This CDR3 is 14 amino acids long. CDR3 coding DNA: TGTGCCAGCAGCTTGCGGGGGGCTGATCAGCCCCAGCATTTT. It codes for CASSLRGADQPQHF.

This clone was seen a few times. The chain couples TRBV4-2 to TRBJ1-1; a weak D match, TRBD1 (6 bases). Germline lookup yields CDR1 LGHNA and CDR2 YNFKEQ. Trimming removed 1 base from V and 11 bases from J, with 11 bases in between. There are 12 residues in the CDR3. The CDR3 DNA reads TGTGCCAGCAGCCAAGGGGGGGGCTCGGCTTTCTTT. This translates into CASSQGGGSAFF.

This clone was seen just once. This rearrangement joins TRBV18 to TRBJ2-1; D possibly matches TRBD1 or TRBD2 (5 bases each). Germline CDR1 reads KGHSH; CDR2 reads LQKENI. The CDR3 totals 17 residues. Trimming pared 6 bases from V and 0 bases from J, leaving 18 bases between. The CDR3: CASSLIAGTLSYNEQFF. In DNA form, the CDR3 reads TGTGCCAGCTCCCTCATCGCAGGGACCCTCTCCTACAATGAGCAGTTCTTC. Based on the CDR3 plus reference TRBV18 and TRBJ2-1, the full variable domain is NAGVMQNPRHLVRRRGQEARLRCSPMKGHSHVYWYRQLPEEGLKFMVYLQKENIIDESGMPKERFSAEFPKEGPSILRIQQVVRGDSAAYFCASSLIAGTLSYNEQFFGPGTRLTVL.

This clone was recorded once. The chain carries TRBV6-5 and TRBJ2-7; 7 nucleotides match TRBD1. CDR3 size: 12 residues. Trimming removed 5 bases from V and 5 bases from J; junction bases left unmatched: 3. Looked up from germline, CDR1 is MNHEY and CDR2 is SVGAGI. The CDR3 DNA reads TGTGCCAGCAGTATAGGGGGCAACGAGCAGTACTTC. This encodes CASSIGGNEQYF.

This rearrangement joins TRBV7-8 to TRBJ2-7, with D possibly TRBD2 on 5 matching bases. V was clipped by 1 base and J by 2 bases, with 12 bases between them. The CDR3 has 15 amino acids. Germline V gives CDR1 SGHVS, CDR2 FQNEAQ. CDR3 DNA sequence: TGTGCCAGCAGCTTAGTTCGGGGTACCACCTACGAGCAGTACTTC. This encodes CASSLVRGTTYEQYF.

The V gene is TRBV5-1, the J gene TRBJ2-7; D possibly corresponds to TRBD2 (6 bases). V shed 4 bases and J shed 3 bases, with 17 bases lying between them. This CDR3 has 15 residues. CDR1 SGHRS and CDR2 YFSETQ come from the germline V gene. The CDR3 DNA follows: TGCGCCAGCAGCGGAGGGAGAGGGCAGGGCTACGAGCAGTACTTC. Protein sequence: CASSGGRGQGYEQYF.

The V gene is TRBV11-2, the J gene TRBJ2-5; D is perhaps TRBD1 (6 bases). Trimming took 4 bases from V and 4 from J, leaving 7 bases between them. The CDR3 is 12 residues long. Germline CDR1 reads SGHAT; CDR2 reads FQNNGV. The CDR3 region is CASSSQGETQYF. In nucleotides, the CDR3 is TGTGCCAGCAGCTCACAGGGAGAGACCCAGTACTTC.

CDR3 coding DNA: TGTGCCAGCATCAGACAGACAGGGCTAGTTGGCGGGGAGCTGTTTTTT. Its protein is CASIRQTGLVGGELFF. V is TRBV7-2 and J is TRBJ2-2; 7 nucleotides agree with TRBD1. The CDR3 length is 16 residues. Germline values: CDR1 SGHTA, CDR2 FQGNSA. V shed 7 bases and J 7 bases; nucleotides not matched to a gene: 15.

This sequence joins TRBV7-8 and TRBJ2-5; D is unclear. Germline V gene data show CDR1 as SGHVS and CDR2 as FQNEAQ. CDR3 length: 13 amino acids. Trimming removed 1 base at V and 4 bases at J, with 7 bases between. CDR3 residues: CASSLVVLETQYF. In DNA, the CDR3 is TGTGCCAGCAGCTTAGTTGTCCTAGAGACCCAGTACTTC.

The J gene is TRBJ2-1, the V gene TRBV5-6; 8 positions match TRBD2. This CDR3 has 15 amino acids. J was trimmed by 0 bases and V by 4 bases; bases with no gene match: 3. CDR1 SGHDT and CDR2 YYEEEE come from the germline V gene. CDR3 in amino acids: CASSRSGGSYNEQFF. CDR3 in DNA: TGTGCCAGCAGCCGGAGCGGGGGCTCCTACAATGAGCAGTTCTTC.

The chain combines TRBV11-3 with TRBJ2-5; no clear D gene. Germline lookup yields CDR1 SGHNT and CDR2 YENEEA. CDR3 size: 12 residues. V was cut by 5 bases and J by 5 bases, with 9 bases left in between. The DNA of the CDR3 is TGTGCCAGCAGCCCAGAAGGGGAGACCCAGTACTTC. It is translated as CASSPEGETQYF.

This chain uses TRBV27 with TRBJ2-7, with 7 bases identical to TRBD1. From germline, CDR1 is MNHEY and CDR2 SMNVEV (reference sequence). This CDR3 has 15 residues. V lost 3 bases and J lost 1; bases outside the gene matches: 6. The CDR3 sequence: CASSLVGQASYEQYF. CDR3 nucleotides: TGTGCCAGCAGTTTGGTTGGACAGGCATCCTACGAGCAGTACTTC.

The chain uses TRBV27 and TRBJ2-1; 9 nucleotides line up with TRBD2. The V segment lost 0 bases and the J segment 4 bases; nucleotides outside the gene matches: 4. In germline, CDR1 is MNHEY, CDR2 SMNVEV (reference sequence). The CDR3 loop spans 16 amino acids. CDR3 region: CASSLSWRGGYNEQFF. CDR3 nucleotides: TGTGCCAGCAGTTTATCTTGGCGGGGGGGTTACAATGAGCAGTTCTTC.

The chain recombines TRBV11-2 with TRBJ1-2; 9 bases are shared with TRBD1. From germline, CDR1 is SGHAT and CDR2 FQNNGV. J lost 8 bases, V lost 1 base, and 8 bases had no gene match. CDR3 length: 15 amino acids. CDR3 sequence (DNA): TGTGCCAGCAGCTTAGGTCCCGGACAGGGGAGGGGCTACACCTTC. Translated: CASSLGPGQGRGYTF.

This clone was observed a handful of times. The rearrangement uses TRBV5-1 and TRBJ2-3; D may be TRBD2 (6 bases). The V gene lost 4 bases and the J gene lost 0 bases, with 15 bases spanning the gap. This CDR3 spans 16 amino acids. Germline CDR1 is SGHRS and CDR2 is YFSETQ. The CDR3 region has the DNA TGCGCCAGCAGCCCCCGGAGGGGAACTAGCACAGATACGCAGTATTTT. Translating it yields CASSPRRGTSTDTQYF.

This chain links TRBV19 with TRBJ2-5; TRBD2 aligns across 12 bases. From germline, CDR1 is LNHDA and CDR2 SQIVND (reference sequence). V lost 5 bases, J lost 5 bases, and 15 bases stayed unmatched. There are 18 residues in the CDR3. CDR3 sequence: CASSPMLLAGGAAETQYF. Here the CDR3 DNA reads TGTGCCAGTAGTCCAATGCTACTAGCGGGAGGAGCTGCGGAGACCCAGTACTTC.

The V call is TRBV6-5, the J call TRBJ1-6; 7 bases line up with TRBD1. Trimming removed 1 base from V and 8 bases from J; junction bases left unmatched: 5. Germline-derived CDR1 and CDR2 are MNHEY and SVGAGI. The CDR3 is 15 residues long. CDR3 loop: CASSYYRGEDSPLHF. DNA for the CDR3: TGTGCCAGCAGTTACTACAGGGGAGAGGATTCACCCCTCCACTTT.

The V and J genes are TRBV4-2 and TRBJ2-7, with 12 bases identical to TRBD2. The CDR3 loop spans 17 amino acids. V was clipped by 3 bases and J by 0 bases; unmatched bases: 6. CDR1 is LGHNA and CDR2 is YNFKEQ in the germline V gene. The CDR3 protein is CASSQDPSGGVSYEQYF. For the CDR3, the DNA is TGTGCCAGCAGCCAGGATCCTAGCGGGGGGGTCTCCTACGAGCAGTACTTC.

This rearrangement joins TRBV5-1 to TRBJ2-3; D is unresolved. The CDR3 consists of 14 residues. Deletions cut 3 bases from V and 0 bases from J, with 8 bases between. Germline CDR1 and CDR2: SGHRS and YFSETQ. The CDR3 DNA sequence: TGCGCCAGCAGCTCGTCCACTAGCACAGATACGCAGTATTTT. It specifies CASSSSTSTDTQYF.